The clone carrying this T cell receptor (beta chain) was observed many times. Its antigen is unknown. TCRdb re-called the RACE reads through MiXCR, storing one row per CDR3 protein. The data hold fewer than 60,000 distinct CDR3 sequences, with around 9.3% observed a single time. Time point reported: patch test 1, 2 weeks after DPC sensitization. The treatment: therapeutic diphenylcyclopropenone sensitization with weekly scalp DPC. In every case, blood was obtained before the patch test was applied. The authors extracted total RNA from unfractionated whole blood. This record comes from a study of human T cells and chemical hapten exposure. Study at large: Each patch test put 0.01% DPC on the upper back, and results were read at 6 days.

The CDR3 contains 13 residues. From germline, CDR1 is MNHEY and CDR2 SVGEGT. Trimming pared 7 bases from V and 0 bases from J, leaving 7 bases between. Study outcomes and limitations: DPC sensitization produced no change in TCRs with frequency above 1 in 1000.

This receptor was taken from a woman in her fifties or sixties with alopecia areata. Some clones in this sample may be carry-over from other donors' samples. The V call is TRBV6-2 or TRBV6-3, the J call TRBJ1-5; D call uncertain. The sequences come from whole blood, collected in connection with sensitization to the hapten diphenylcyclopropenone (DPC). CDR3 protein: CASNQDSNQPQHF. DNA of the CDR3: TGTGCCAGCAACCAAGATAGCAATCAGCCCCAGCATTTT.